These 25 T cell receptor beta chains originate from one sample sequenced in a study of blood T cells in healthy people across ages. Next came a second PCR, run for about 7 to 12 cycles, which used a sample-barcoded 5' primer along with a J-beta primer mix. TCRdb re-analysed the 5' RACE reads in MiXCR, keeping a single row per CDR3 protein. The table records around 1.7 million distinct CDR3 sequences, 28% of them present only once. Sequencing was carried out using blood. The receptors here all came from a woman younger than 45 in good health.

The V call is TRBV5-5, the J call TRBJ2-3; D gene ambiguous. V lost 4 bases and J lost 7, with 13 bases in between. In germline, CDR1 is SGHKS, CDR2 YYEKEE (reference sequence). This CDR3 has 13 residues. The CDR3 DNA is TGTGCCAGCAGCGGACGAGATAGGAATACGCAGTATTTT. Its translation is CASSGRDRNTQYF.

Only a few counts were recorded for this clonotype. The chain joins TRBV5-1 to TRBJ2-1; 11 bases are shared with TRBD1. Trimming cost V 5 bases and J 6 bases; bases outside gene matches: 7. Germline-derived CDR1 and CDR2 are SGHRS and YFSETQ. The CDR3 covers 15 residues. CDR3 residues: CASSSGQGAPNEQFF. In DNA form, the CDR3 reads TGCGCCAGCAGTTCCGGACAGGGGGCGCCCAATGAGCAGTTCTTC.

V is TRBV7-2 and J is TRBJ2-7; tentative D call: TRBD1 (5 bases). Germline V gene lookup returns CDR1 SGHTA and CDR2 FQGNSA. V lost 6 bases, J lost 0 bases, and 24 bases lay in between. The CDR3 runs 18 residues. CDR3 region: CASRKTPGLGLISYEQYF. CDR3 DNA sequence: TGTGCCAGCAGAAAAACGCCAGGGTTAGGCTTAATCTCCTACGAGCAGTACTTC. The full variable domain, rest sourced from reference TRBV7-2 and TRBJ2-7, is GAGVSQSPSNKVTEKGKDVELRCDPISGHTALYWYRQSLGQGLEFLIYFQGNSAPDKSGLPSDRFSAERTGGSVSTLTIQRTQQEDSAVYLCASRKTPGLGLISYEQYFGPGTRLTVT.

This clonotype was detected a few times. The gene calls are TRBV3-1 and TRBJ2-7; D possibly uses TRBD1 or TRBD2 (5 bases each). Germline loops: CDR1 LGHDT, CDR2 YNNKEL (reference sequence). The CDR3 is 16 residues long. The germline V and J ends were trimmed by 3 bases and 1 base, with 16 bases remaining between them. This CDR3 is CASSQGGAGASYEQYF. Here the CDR3 DNA reads TGTGCCAGCAGCCAGGGTGGGGCGGGCGCTTCCTACGAGCAGTACTTC.

J is TRBJ2-7 and V is TRBV14; TRBD1 or TRBD2 may be the D gene (5 bases each). V was cut by 1 base and J by 3 bases, with 10 bases left in between. Germline V lookup: CDR1 SGHDN, CDR2 FVKESK. The CDR3 has 14 residues. The CDR3 DNA reads TGTGCCAGCAGCCAAGGGGACGGACTCTACGAGCAGTACTTC. Protein: CASSQGDGLYEQYF.

This clonotype has a handful of counts. V is TRBV29-1 and J is TRBJ2-4; D remains unclear. Trimming stripped 4 bases from V and 6 bases from J, with 13 bases between. Germline V gene data show CDR1 as SQVTM and CDR2 as ANQGSEA. This CDR3 is built from 13 residues. This CDR3 reads CSVGTAYGNIQYF. The CDR3 DNA sequence: TGCAGCGTTGGCACAGCGTACGGAAACATTCAGTACTTC. Full variable domain (outside the CDR3, taken from reference TRBV29-1 and TRBJ2-4): SAVISQKPSRDICQRGTSLTIQCQVDSQVTMMFWYRQQPGQSLTLIATANQGSEATYESGFVIDKFPISRPNLTFSTLTVSNMSPEDSSIYLCSVGTAYGNIQYFGAGTRLSVL.

The rearrangement joins TRBV7-9 to TRBJ1-5, with 7 nucleotides matching TRBD1. J was trimmed by 7 bases and V by 5 bases; bases with no gene match: 5. CDR3 length: 13 residues. From germline, CDR1 is SEHNR and CDR2 FQNEAQ (reference sequence). The CDR3, as DNA: TGTGCCAGCAGCGCTACAGGGGTCCAGCCCCAGCATTTT. Protein: CASSATGVQPQHF. Filled out from reference TRBV7-9 and TRBJ1-5, the complete variable domain reads DTGVSQNPRHKITKRGQNVTFRCDPISEHNRLYWYRQTLGQGPEFLTYFQNEAQLEKSRLLSDRFSAERPKGSFSTLEIQRTEQGDSAMYLCASSATGVQPQHFGDGTRLSIL.

This clonotype was observed a handful of times. CDR3 sequence reads: CASSRGLAHEQFF. As DNA, the CDR3 is TGTGCCAGCAGCCGGGGACTAGCGCATGAGCAGTTCTTC. The chain carries TRBV14 and TRBJ2-1, with TRBD2 identical over 10 bases. CDR1 and CDR2 (germline): SGHDN, FVKESK. The V segment lost 4 bases and the J segment 8 bases; nucleotides outside the gene matches: 2. The CDR3 is made up of 13 amino acids.

In this sample, this clonotype turned up a few times. This chain uses TRBV7-7 with TRBJ2-1; D gene ambiguous. The J call may be in error: the DNA end matches TRBJ2-7 better. From germline, CDR1 is SSHAT and CDR2 FNYEAQ (reference sequence). CDR3 size: 15 residues. The CDR3 nucleotides read TGTGCCAGCAGCTTAGTAGGCAGCTCCTACAATGAGCAGTACTTC. Translated, it gives CASSLVGSSYNEQYF.

The V and J genes are TRBV7-2 and TRBJ2-7, with D possibly TRBD1 on 6 matching bases. This CDR3 spans 14 amino acids. Germline V gene sequence: CDR1 SGHTA, CDR2 FQGNSA. With 7 bases removed from V and 3 bases from J, the gap between germline ends came to 16 bases. CDR3 sequence: CASNSDRPGYEQYF. The CDR3 DNA follows: TGTGCCAGCAACTCCGACAGGCCCGGCTACGAGCAGTACTTC.

CDR3 DNA sequence: TGTGCCAGCAGCGTAGAACCTAGCGGAGCGAACACCGGGGAGCTGTTTTTT. Its protein product is CASSVEPSGANTGELFF. This chain uses TRBV9 with TRBJ2-2; TRBD2 agrees at 7 bases. There are 17 residues in the CDR3. The germline gives CDR1 SGDLS, CDR2 YYNGEE. V trimming: 0 bases; J trimming: 0 bases; junction bases outside the gene matches: 5.

Only a few counts were recorded for this clonotype. The CDR3 nucleotides read TGCAGTGCTAGGGGACAGACGGGACCGATCCAAGAGACCCAGTACTTC. Residues: CSARGQTGPIQETQYF. V usage is TRBV20-1 and J usage is TRBJ2-5; 7 nucleotides line up with TRBD1. V was pared by 3 bases and J by 1 base, with 11 bases of the junction left unmatched. The CDR3 sequence is 16 residues long. Germline-derived CDR1 and CDR2 are DFQATT and SNEGSKA (reference sequence).

This clonotype has just a few counts. The gene calls are TRBV7-2 and TRBJ2-5, with 8 bases fitting TRBD2. The J call may be incorrect, as the DNA end agrees better with TRBJ2-7. This CDR3 spans 14 amino acids. Germline V lookup: CDR1 SGHTA, CDR2 FQGNSA. The chain's CDR3 is CASSLGRGGREQYF. The DNA for the CDR3 is TGTGCCAGCAGCTTAGGTCGGGGGGGCCGCGAGCAGTACTTC.

This clonotype appeared a few times. The chain has TRBV6-5 and TRBJ2-1; 7 bases agree with TRBD2. This CDR3 spans 14 amino acids. V trimming: 6 bases; J trimming: 4 bases; junction bases outside the gene matches: 6. The germline CDR1 and CDR2 sequences are MNHEY and SVGAGI. The CDR3 reads CASRGTTRYNEQFF. The DNA of the CDR3 is TGTGCCAGCAGAGGGACTACCCGATACAATGAGCAGTTCTTC.

V and J are TRBV12-3 or TRBV12-4 and TRBJ2-7, with TRBD1 matching over 7 bases. The CDR3 totals 15 residues. V dropped 5 bases and J dropped 3; count of bases not matched to a gene: 10. CDR3 nucleotide sequence: TGTGCCAGCAGTGCGGTGGACAGGCGGAACTACGAGCAGTACTTC. It translates to CASSAVDRRNYEQYF.

This clonotype was seen many times. The V gene is TRBV20-1, the J gene TRBJ2-3; D possibly corresponds to TRBD2 (6 bases). Germline V gene data show CDR1 as DFQATT and CDR2 as SNEGSKA (reference sequence). This CDR3 is 15 amino acids long. The V end was cut by 0 bases, the J end by 4 bases, with 14 bases between. CDR3 coding DNA: TGCAGTGCTAGAGATCTCGTCGGCGGGGCAGATACGCAGTATTTT. Encoded protein: CSARDLVGGADTQYF.

CDR3 sequence (DNA): TGTGCCAGCAGTTTATTAGATCCCCGCAGGGCAGGCGTCCACGAGCAGTACTTC. Its translation: CASSLLDPRRAGVHEQYF. The chain carries TRBV28 and TRBJ2-7, with a possible D match to TRBD1 (5 bases). The V gene's germline CDR1 is MDHEN and CDR2 SYDVKM. This CDR3 spans 18 amino acids. Trimming stripped 1 base from V and 5 bases from J, with 24 bases between.

V and J are TRBV28 and TRBJ2-7, with 11 bases matching TRBD1. The CDR3 has 17 residues. Trimming removed 6 bases from V and 0 bases from J; junction bases left unmatched: 10. From germline, CDR1 is MDHEN and CDR2 SYDVKM. Here the CDR3 reads CASSPYSGTGGSYEQYF. Here the CDR3 DNA reads TGTGCCAGCAGCCCCTATTCCGGGACAGGGGGCTCCTACGAGCAGTACTTC. The entire variable domain, with the rest obtained from reference TRBV28 and TRBJ2-7, is as follows: DVKVTQSSRYLVKRTGEKVFLECVQDMDHENMFWYRQDPGLGLRLIYFSYDVKMKEKGDIPEGYSVSREKKERFSLILESASTNQTSMYLCASSPYSGTGGSYEQYFGPGTRLTVT.

This chain uses TRBV28 with TRBJ2-7, with D possibly TRBD2 on 5 matching bases. V was pared by 3 bases and J by 5 bases, with 11 bases between. CDR1 is MDHEN, CDR2 SYDVKM, per germline. This CDR3 region has 13 residues. The CDR3 sequence: CASSLREPNEQYF. In DNA form, the CDR3 reads TGTGCCAGCAGTTTGAGGGAACCCAACGAGCAGTACTTC.

A few counts support this clonotype. The chain is built from TRBV29-1 and TRBJ2-3, with 8 bases matching TRBD2. V was clipped by 4 bases and J by 3 bases; unmatched bases: 9. The CDR3 has 15 residues. CDR1 SQVTM and CDR2 ANQGSEA come from the germline V gene. CDR3 amino acids: CSVVPSGYNTDTQYF. The CDR3 DNA reads as TGCAGCGTTGTCCCTAGCGGGTATAATACAGATACGCAGTATTTT.

The V and J genes are TRBV6-2 or TRBV6-3 and TRBJ2-3; D uncertain. Germline V gene sequence: CDR1 MNHEY, CDR2 SVGEGT. V was pared by 6 bases and J by 9 bases, with 22 bases between. The CDR3 is made up of 15 amino acids. CDR3 in amino acids: CASSKEALPRITQYF. In DNA form, the CDR3 reads TGTGCCAGCAGCAAAGAGGCCCTTCCCCGGATCACGCAGTATTTT.

The sample holds a few counts of this clonotype. The chain recombines TRBV5-1 with TRBJ1-2; 7 bases map to TRBD1. V was pared by 5 bases and J by 0 bases, with 4 bases of the junction left unmatched. There are 14 residues in the CDR3. Germline V gene data show CDR1 as SGHRS and CDR2 as YFSETQ. In nucleotides, the CDR3 is TGCGCCAGCAGTACAGGGGCCACTAACTATGGCTACACCTTC. This codes for CASSTGATNYGYTF.

This clonotype occurred a few times. The V gene is TRBV7-3, the J gene TRBJ2-3, with 7 bases identical to TRBD2. V lost 2 bases to trimming and J lost 6 bases; unmatched junction nucleotides: 8. This CDR3 has 15 residues. The germline gives CDR1 SGHTA, CDR2 FQGTGA. The CDR3 loop is CASSLLVGSGDTQYF. The CDR3 DNA is TGTGCCAGCAGCTTACTCGTCGGTAGCGGGGATACGCAGTATTTT.

This chain joins TRBV10-3 and TRBJ1-2, with 7 bases lining up with TRBD1. There are 14 residues in the CDR3. Germline V gene sequence: CDR1 ENHRY, CDR2 SYGVKD. V was pared by 2 bases and J by 6 bases, with 6 bases of the junction left unmatched. CDR3 residues: CAISERTGSDGYTF. The CDR3 DNA sequence: TGTGCCATCAGTGAGCGGACAGGTTCCGATGGCTACACCTTC.

The chain carries TRBV28 and TRBJ2-7; 10 bases align to TRBD1. Germline assignment: CDR1 MDHEN and CDR2 SYDVKM. The CDR3 is made up of 14 amino acids. V shed 7 bases and J 2 bases; nucleotides not matched to a gene: 5. The CDR3 sequence: CASNKTGGTYEQYF. The CDR3 DNA sequence: TGTGCCAGCAACAAGACAGGGGGCACCTACGAGCAGTACTTC.